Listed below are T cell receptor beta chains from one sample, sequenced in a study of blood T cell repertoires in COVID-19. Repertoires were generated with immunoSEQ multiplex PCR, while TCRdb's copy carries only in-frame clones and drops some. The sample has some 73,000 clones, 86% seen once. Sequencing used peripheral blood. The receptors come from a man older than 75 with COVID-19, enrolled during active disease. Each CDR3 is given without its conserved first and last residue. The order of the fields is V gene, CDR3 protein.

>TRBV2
ASSKILSPRTSEAF
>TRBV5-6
ASSLDLTGGGIREQY
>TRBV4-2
ASSQDRFQPQH
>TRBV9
ASSGTSGVTDTQY
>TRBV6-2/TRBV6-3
ASSSHETGPKNTEAF
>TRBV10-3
AISASISYEQY
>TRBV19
ASSTPGQGASSPLH
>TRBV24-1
ATSGQSTEKLF
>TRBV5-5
ASSPGTEPGNQPQH
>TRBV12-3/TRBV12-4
ASSKREITEAF
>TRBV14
ASSPRQGATNEKLF
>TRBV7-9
ASSTGTGSGRLTDTQY
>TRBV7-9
ASRGDSSRTEAF
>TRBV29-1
SVGTGDGYT
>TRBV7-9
ASSPGDSRIQPQH
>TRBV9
ASSPSLGHTLH
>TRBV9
ASSDLGPGTEAF
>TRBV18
ASSPDRGENTIY